These 5 T cell receptor beta chains came from one sample sequenced in a study of beta chain features in type 1 diabetes. TCRB transcripts that were expressed got sequenced, as all of the isolated RNA had been reverse transcribed. TCRdb's table, derived via immunoSEQ multiplex PCR, lists solely in-frame clones and lacks some. The repertoire holds around 280,000 clones, with approximately 16% as singletons. Study-level points and caveats: In all four CD4+ subsets, TCRB CDR3 length was significantly, moderately reduced in type 1 diabetes.

Their recognized antigens are unknown. Sequenced material: naive CD4+ T cells from blood. The receptors come from a young man with type 1 diabetes.

The gene calls are TRBV5-6 and TRBJ1-4, with D possibly being TRBD1 (6 bases). Trimming took 4 bases from V and 11 from J, leaving 18 bases between them. The germline V gene encodes CDR1 SGHDT and CDR2 YYEEEE. The CDR3 spans 14 residues. Here the CDR3 DNA reads TGTGCCAGCAGCCCGGGGACACCAGGGGACAAACTGTTTTTT. Protein product: CASSPGTPGDKLFF.

This clone turned up a few times. This rearrangement joins TRBV29-1 to TRBJ1-3; D not certain. Looked up from germline, CDR1 is SQVTM and CDR2 is ANQGSEA. This CDR3 comprises 14 residues. Trimming removed 0 bases from V and 4 bases from J, with 10 bases in between. The CDR3 nucleotides read TGCAGCGTTGAAGACCGACTGTCAGGAAACACCATATATTTT. Translating it yields CSVEDRLSGNTIYF.

The V and J genes are TRBV11-2 and TRBJ2-5, with TRBD1 matching over 10 bases. The CDR3 is made up of 18 amino acids. CDR1 SGHAT and CDR2 FQNNGV come from the germline V gene. V was clipped by 1 base and J by 2 bases; unmatched bases: 10. CDR3 sequence reads: CASSLVSNRDRGQETQYF. The CDR3 DNA is TGTGCCAGCAGCTTAGTCTCGAACCGGGACAGGGGACAAGAGACCCAGTACTTC.

This clone was picked up a small number of times. The rearrangement joins TRBV7-2 to TRBJ2-1; 7 bases are a match to TRBD2. The CDR3 sequence is 16 residues long. Germline CDR1 is SGHTA and CDR2 is FQGNSA. V lost 3 bases, J lost 4 bases, and 9 bases stayed unmatched. For the CDR3, the DNA is TGTGCCAGCAGCTTCCGGCGGGGGAGGGAGTACAATGAGCAGTTCTTC. This encodes CASSFRRGREYNEQFF.

This clone occurred a few times. The V and J genes are TRBV13 and TRBJ1-2, with TRBD1 as a possible D gene (6 bases). The CDR3 covers 13 residues. Germline assignment: CDR1 PRHDT and CDR2 FYEKMQ (reference sequence). The ends were cut back, 2 bases at V and 6 bases at J, with 10 bases in the middle. The CDR3 sequence: CASSLYREDGYTF. Here the CDR3 DNA reads TGTGCCAGCAGCTTATACAGGGAAGATGGCTACACCTTC.